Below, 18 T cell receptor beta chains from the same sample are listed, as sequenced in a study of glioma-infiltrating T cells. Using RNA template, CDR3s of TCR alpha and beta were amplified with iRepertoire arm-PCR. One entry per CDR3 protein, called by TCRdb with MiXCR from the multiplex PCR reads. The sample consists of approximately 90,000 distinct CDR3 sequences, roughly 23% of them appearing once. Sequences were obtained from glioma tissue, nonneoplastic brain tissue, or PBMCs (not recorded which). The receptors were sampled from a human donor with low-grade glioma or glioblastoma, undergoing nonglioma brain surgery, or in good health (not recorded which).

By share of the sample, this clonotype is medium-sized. CDR3 in amino acids: CASSRPDRDTQYF. CDR3 DNA: TGTGCCAGCAGCCGACCGGACAGAGATACGCAGTATTTT. V and J are TRBV7-2 and TRBJ2-3; maybe TRBD1 (6 bases). This CDR3 has 13 residues. From germline, CDR1 is SGHTA and CDR2 FQGNSA. The V and J ends lost 5 bases and 5 bases respectively, with 11 bases between them. The variable domain in full, with the rest retrieved from reference TRBV7-2 and TRBJ2-3, is GAGVSQSPSNKVTEKGKDVELRCDPISGHTALYWYRQSLGQGLEFLIYFQGNSAPDKSGLPSDRFSAERTGGSVSTLTIQRTQQEDSAVYLCASSRPDRDTQYFGPGTRLTVL.

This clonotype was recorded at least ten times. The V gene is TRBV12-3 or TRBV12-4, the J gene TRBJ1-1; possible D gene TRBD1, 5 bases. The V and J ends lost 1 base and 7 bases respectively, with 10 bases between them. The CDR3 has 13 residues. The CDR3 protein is CASSLEGPGEAFF. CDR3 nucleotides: TGTGCCAGCAGTTTAGAGGGGCCAGGTGAAGCTTTCTTT.

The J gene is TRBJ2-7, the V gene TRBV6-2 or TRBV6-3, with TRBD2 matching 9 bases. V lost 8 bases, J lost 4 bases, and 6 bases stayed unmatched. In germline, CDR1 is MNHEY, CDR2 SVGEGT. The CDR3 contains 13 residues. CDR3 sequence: CASGGGGAYEQYF. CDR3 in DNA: TGTGCCAGCGGAGGCGGGGGGGCGTACGAGCAGTACTTC.

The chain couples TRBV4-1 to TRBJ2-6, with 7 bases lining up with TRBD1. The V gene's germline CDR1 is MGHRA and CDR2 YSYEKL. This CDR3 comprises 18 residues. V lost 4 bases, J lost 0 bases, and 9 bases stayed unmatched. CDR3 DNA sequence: TGCGCCAGCAGCCCAAGGACAGGCTTAGCCTCTGGGGCCAACGTCCTGACTTTC. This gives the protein CASSPRTGLASGANVLTF.

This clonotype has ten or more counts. The CDR3 sequence: CASSLGTLFEQYF. In DNA form, the CDR3 reads TGCGCCAGCAGCTTGGGAACGCTCTTCGAGCAGTACTTC. This chain uses TRBV5-1 with TRBJ2-7; D call uncertain. The germline V gene encodes CDR1 SGHRS and CDR2 YFSETQ. With 0 bases removed from V and 6 bases from J, the gap between germline ends came to 10 bases. The CDR3 is made up of 13 amino acids.

CDR3 coding DNA: TGTGCCAGCTCAAGGACAGGGGGCGGAGGTGGCGAGCAGTACTTC. This sequence encodes CASSRTGGGGGEQYF. The chain joins TRBV18 to TRBJ2-7, with TRBD1 matching 11 bases. Trimming at V came to 5 bases and at J to 6 bases, leaving 9 bases not matched to a gene. The germline gives CDR1 KGHSH, CDR2 LQKENI. The CDR3 is 15 residues long.

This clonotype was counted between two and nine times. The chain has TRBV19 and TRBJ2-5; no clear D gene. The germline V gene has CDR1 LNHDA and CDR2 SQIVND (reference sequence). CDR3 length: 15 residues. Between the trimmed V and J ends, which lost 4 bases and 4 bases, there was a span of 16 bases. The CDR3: CASSTLGRSGETQYF. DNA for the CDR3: TGTGCCAGTAGTACCCTTGGACGTAGTGGAGAGACCCAGTACTTC.

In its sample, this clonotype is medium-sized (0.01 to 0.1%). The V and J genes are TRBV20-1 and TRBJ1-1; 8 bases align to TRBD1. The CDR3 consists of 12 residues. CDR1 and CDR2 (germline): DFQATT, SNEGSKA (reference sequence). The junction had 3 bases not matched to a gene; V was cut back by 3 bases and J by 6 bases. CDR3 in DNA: TGCAGTGCTAGGTCACAGGGGGCTGAAGCTTTCTTT. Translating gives CSARSQGAEAFF.

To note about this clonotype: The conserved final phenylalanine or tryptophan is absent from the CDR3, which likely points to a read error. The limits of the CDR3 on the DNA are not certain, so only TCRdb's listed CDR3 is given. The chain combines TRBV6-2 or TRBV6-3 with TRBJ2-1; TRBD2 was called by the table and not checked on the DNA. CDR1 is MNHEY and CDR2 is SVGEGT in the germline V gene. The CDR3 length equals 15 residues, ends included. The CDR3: CASSYLDSQGNEQSS.

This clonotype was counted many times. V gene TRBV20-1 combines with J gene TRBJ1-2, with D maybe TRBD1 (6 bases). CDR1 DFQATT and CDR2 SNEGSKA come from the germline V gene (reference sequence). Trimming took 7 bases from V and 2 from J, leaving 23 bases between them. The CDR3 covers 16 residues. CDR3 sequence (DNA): TGCAGTGTTGCCAACAGGGTTGCTTCCTCCAACTATGGCTACACCTTC. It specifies CSVANRVASSNYGYTF.

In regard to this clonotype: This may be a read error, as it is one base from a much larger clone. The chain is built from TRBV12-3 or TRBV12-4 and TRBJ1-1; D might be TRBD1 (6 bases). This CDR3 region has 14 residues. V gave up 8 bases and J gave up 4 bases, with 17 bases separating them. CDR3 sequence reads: CASLIQGKPTEAFF. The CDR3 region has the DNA TGTGCCAGCCTAATACAGGGAAAACCCACTGAAGCTTTCTTT.

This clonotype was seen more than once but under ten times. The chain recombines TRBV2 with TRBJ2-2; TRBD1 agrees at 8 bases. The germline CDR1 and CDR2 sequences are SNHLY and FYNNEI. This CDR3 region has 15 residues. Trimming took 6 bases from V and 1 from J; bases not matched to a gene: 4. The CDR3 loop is CASRGGTGNTGELFF. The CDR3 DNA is TGTGCCAGCAGAGGGGGGACAGGGAACACCGGGGAGCTGTTTTTT. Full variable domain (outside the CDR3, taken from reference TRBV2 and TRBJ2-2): EPEVTQTPSHQVTQMGQEVILRCVPISNHLYFYWYRQILGQKVEFLVSFYNNEISEKSEIFDDQFSVERPDGSNFTLKIRSTKLEDSAMYFCASRGGTGNTGELFFGEGSRLTVL.

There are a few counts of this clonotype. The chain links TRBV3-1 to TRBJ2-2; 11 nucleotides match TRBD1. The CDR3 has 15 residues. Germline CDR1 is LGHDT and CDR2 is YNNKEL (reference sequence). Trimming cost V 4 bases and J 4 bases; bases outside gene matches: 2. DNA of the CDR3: TGTGCCAGCAGCCCCGGGACAGGGGGCACCGGGGAGCTGTTTTTT. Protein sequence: CASSPGTGGTGELFF. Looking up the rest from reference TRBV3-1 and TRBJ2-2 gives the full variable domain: DTAVSQTPKYLVTQMGNDKSIKCEQNLGHDTMYWYKQDSKKFLKIMFSYNNKELIINETVPNRFSPKSPDKAHLNLHINSLELGDSAVYFCASSPGTGGTGELFFGEGSRLTVL.

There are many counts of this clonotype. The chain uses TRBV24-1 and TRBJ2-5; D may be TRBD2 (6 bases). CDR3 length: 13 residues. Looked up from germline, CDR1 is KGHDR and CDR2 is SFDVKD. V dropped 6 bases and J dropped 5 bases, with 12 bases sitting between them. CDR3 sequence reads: CATSSEGVETQYF. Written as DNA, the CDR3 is TGTGCCACCAGTTCGGAGGGAGTTGAGACCCAGTACTTC.

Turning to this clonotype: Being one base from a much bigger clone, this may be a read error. The CDR3 reads CASRERTVEQYF. CDR3 nucleotides: TGTGCCAGCAGGGAGCGGACAGTCGAGCAGTACTTC. V gene TRBV2 combines with J gene TRBJ2-7; perhaps TRBD1 as D (6 bases). Trimming took 6 bases from V and 6 from J, leaving 12 bases between them. The CDR3 consists of 12 residues. Germline-derived CDR1 and CDR2 are SNHLY and FYNNEI.

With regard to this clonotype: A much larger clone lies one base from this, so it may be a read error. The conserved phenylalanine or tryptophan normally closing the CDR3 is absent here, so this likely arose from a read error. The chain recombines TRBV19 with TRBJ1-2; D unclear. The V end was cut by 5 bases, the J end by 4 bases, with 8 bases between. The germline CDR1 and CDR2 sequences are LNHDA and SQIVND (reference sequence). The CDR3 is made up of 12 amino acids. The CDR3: CASSPRPYGYTS. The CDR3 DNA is TGTGCCAGTAGTCCCCGGCCCTATGGCTACACCTCC.

CDR3 sequence: CASSPRDRAHEQYF. The CDR3 bases are TGTGCCAGCAGCCCGCGGGACAGGGCCCACGAGCAGTACTTC. The V gene is TRBV9, the J gene TRBJ2-7; TRBD1 matches at 9 bases. Germline loops: CDR1 SGDLS, CDR2 YYNGEE. The ends lost 4 bases at V and 5 bases at J; junction bases unmatched: 7. The CDR3 runs 14 residues.

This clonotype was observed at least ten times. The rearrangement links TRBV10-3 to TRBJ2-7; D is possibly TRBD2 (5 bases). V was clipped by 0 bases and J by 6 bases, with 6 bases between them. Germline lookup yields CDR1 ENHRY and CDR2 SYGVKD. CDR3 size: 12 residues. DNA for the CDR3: TGTGCCATCAGTGAGTCGCTAGCCGAGCAGTACTTC. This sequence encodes CAISESLAEQYF.